This TCR beta chain was sequenced for a study of cytomegalovirus exposure and HLA in healthy donors. CDR1 and CDR2 from the germline V gene are MNHEY and SMNVEV (reference sequence). The V end was cut by 5 bases, the J end by 1 base, with 14 bases between. This CDR3 has 15 residues. Amplification used 60 Vbeta primers and 13 Jbeta primers. Data came from immunoSEQ multiplex PCR; TCRdb stores just in-frame clones and leaves some out. Among 250,000 to 300,000 clones listed, about 83% were seen once. The gene calls are TRBV27 and TRBJ1-1; unclear D gene. This TCR derives from a woman in her 40s in good health and CMV-seropositive. Sequenced sample: PBMCs. This CDR3 reads CASSNLQIQNTEAFF. As DNA, the CDR3 is TGTGCCAGCAGTAATTTACAGATACAGAACACTGAAGCTTTCTTT.